A selection of T cell receptor beta chains follows, all from one sample in a study of Ad26.COV2.S vaccination and SARS-CoV-2 variants. Sequencing was performed with immunoSEQ multiplex PCR; in TCRdb, only in-frame clones are kept and a portion is missing. Of about 97,000 clones in the sample, about 78% were seen once. The input for sequencing was peripheral blood, taken after recovery from COVID-19. The origin of the receptors is a human donor who had recovered from COVID-19. Both conserved end residues are part of each CDR3. The D gene is left open where the match is weak. Size values are once, few and many counts, or a class for expanded clones, and some rows have none.

d_gene: NA; j_gene: TRBJ1-2; abundance: NA; len: 13; v_gene: TRBV27; CDR3nt: TGTGCCAGCAGTTTAAGGGGGGGCAATGGCTACACCTTC; CDR3aa: CASSLRGGNGYTF
d_gene: NA; j_gene: TRBJ2-1; abundance: NA; len: 12; v_gene: TRBV28; CDR3nt: TGTGCCAGCAGTCCCCCGGGGACCGCGATGTTCTTC; CDR3aa: CASSPPGTAMFF
d_gene: NA; j_gene: TRBJ2-5; abundance: NA; len: 12; v_gene: TRBV29-1; CDR3nt: TGCAGCGTTATAGGGGTTGAAGAGACCCAGTACTTC; CDR3aa: CSVIGVEETQYF
d_gene: NA; j_gene: TRBJ1-1; abundance: medium-sized; len: 14; v_gene: TRBV28; CDR3nt: TGTGCCAGCAGACAAAAGGGACTGGGGGCTGAAGCTTTCTTT; CDR3aa: CASRQKGLGAEAFF
d_gene: NA; j_gene: TRBJ1-2; abundance: NA; len: 14; v_gene: TRBV30; CDR3nt: TGTGCCTGGAGTGTACTGGGCCGGGGGGTTGGCTACACCTTC; CDR3aa: CAWSVLGRGVGYTF
d_gene: NA; j_gene: TRBJ2-3; abundance: NA; len: 15; v_gene: TRBV5-1; CDR3nt: TGCGCCAGCAAGAAAGGACCTTTAAGTCCAGATACGCAGTATTTT; CDR3aa: CASKKGPLSPDTQYF
d_gene: NA; j_gene: TRBJ1-6; abundance: NA; len: 16; v_gene: TRBV6-5; CDR3nt: TGTGCCAGCAGTTACCAAGGGGGGTCCTATAATTCACCCCTCCACTTT; CDR3aa: CASSYQGGSYNSPLHF
d_gene: NA; j_gene: TRBJ2-3; abundance: once; len: 15; v_gene: TRBV5-1; CDR3nt: TGCGCCAGCAGCACGGGGCTACCTAGCACAGATACGCAGTATTTT; CDR3aa: CASSTGLPSTDTQYF
d_gene: TRBD2; j_gene: TRBJ2-1; abundance: NA; len: 14; v_gene: TRBV3-1/TRBV3-2; CDR3nt: TGTGCCAGCAGCCAAGGGAAGCGGGGGGGCCCGGCGTTCTTC; CDR3aa: CASSQGKRGGPAFF
d_gene: NA; j_gene: TRBJ2-7; abundance: once; len: 14; v_gene: TRBV3-1/TRBV3-2; CDR3nt: TGTGCCAGCAGCCAAGAAACAGGCAACTACGAGCAGTACTTC; CDR3aa: CASSQETGNYEQYF
d_gene: NA; j_gene: TRBJ1-6; abundance: NA; len: 15; v_gene: TRBV28; CDR3nt: TGTGCCAGCAGTTTTGGGGTCAGGCGAGATTCACCCCTCCACTTT; CDR3aa: CASSFGVRRDSPLHF
d_gene: NA; j_gene: TRBJ1-6; abundance: NA; len: 15; v_gene: TRBV6-5; CDR3nt: TGTGCCAGCAGTTACGACGGCTCACCGGGGACACCCCTCCACTTT; CDR3aa: CASSYDGSPGTPLHF
d_gene: NA; j_gene: TRBJ1-1; abundance: few; len: 13; v_gene: TRBV10-1; CDR3nt: TGCGCCAGCAGTGAGGGGCCGAACACTGAAGCTTTCTTT; CDR3aa: CASSEGPNTEAFF
d_gene: TRBD1; j_gene: TRBJ1-5; abundance: few; len: 13; v_gene: TRBV3-1/TRBV3-2; CDR3nt: TGTGCCAGCAGCCGGGACAGAGATCAGCCCCAGCATTTT; CDR3aa: CASSRDRDQPQHF
d_gene: NA; j_gene: TRBJ1-3; abundance: NA; len: 14; v_gene: TRBV5-1; CDR3nt: TGCGCCAGCAGCTTGGAAGTTGCTGGAAACACCATATATTTT; CDR3aa: CASSLEVAGNTIYF
d_gene: NA; j_gene: TRBJ2-7; abundance: NA; len: 12; v_gene: TRBV7-2; CDR3nt: TGTGCCAGCAGCCGAGATTTCTACGAGCAGTACTTC; CDR3aa: CASSRDFYEQYF
d_gene: NA; j_gene: TRBJ1-4; abundance: NA; len: 13; v_gene: TRBV5-1; CDR3nt: TGCGCCAGCAGTTACCAGGGACGCGAAAAACTGTTTTTT; CDR3aa: CASSYQGREKLFF
d_gene: TRBD2; j_gene: TRBJ2-3; abundance: NA; len: 14; v_gene: TRBV2; CDR3nt: TGTGCCAGCAGTGGGGGACTAGCCACAGATACGCAGTATTTT; CDR3aa: CASSGGLATDTQYF
d_gene: NA; j_gene: TRBJ2-5; abundance: few; len: 15; v_gene: TRBV6-6; CDR3nt: TGTGCCAGCAGTGGGGATCGGGGGCTGGATGAGACCCAGTACTTC; CDR3aa: CASSGDRGLDETQYF
d_gene: NA; j_gene: TRBJ2-1; abundance: NA; len: 12; v_gene: TRBV7-9; CDR3nt: TGTGCCAGCAGAGGGCCGGACAATGAGCAGTTCTTC; CDR3aa: CASRGPDNEQFF
d_gene: NA; j_gene: TRBJ1-2; abundance: few; len: 13; v_gene: TRBV30; CDR3nt: TGTGCCTGGAGTCTGAAGGGGGTCAGGGGCTACACCTTC; CDR3aa: CAWSLKGVRGYTF
d_gene: NA; j_gene: TRBJ2-7; abundance: NA; len: 13; v_gene: TRBV2; CDR3nt: TGTGCCAGCAGAGAGGGCCTAACCACCGAGCAGTACTTC; CDR3aa: CASREGLTTEQYF
d_gene: NA; j_gene: TRBJ1-2; abundance: NA; len: 15; v_gene: TRBV6-5; CDR3nt: TGTGCCAGCAGTTACTTCGGAAATGAGGACTATGGCTACACCTTC; CDR3aa: CASSYFGNEDYGYTF
d_gene: NA; j_gene: TRBJ2-3; abundance: few; len: 15; v_gene: TRBV5-1; CDR3nt: TGCGCCAGCAGCTTGGTGGGGGTTAGCACAGATACGCAGTATTTT; CDR3aa: CASSLVGVSTDTQYF
d_gene: NA; j_gene: TRBJ1-1; abundance: NA; len: 14; v_gene: TRBV5-1; CDR3nt: TGCGCCAGCAGCTTGGCAGGGGATGTCACTGAAGCTTTCTTT; CDR3aa: CASSLAGDVTEAFF
d_gene: NA; j_gene: TRBJ2-7; abundance: NA; len: 11; v_gene: TRBV28; CDR3nt: TGTGCCAGCAGTTACAGGGACGAGCAGTACTTC; CDR3aa: CASSYRDEQYF
d_gene: NA; j_gene: TRBJ1-1; abundance: NA; len: 15; v_gene: TRBV7-2; CDR3nt: TGTGCCAGCAGCTTATCCGGTTATGGGAACACTGAAGCTTTCTTT; CDR3aa: CASSLSGYGNTEAFF
d_gene: NA; j_gene: TRBJ2-2; abundance: NA; len: 15; v_gene: TRBV7-6; CDR3nt: TGTGCCAGCAGCTTACGGGGGCGCGGGTCCGGGGAGCTGTTTTTT; CDR3aa: CASSLRGRGSGELFF
d_gene: TRBD1; j_gene: TRBJ1-1; abundance: few; len: 15; v_gene: TRBV5-1; CDR3nt: TGCGCCAGCAGCTTAGGACAGGGCGGGGGCACTGAAGCTTTCTTT; CDR3aa: CASSLGQGGGTEAFF
d_gene: NA; j_gene: TRBJ1-4; abundance: NA; len: 17; v_gene: TRBV5-4; CDR3nt: TGTGCCAGCAGCTCGAGACAGAACGGGGTTAGGGCGGAAAAACTGTTTTTT; CDR3aa: CASSSRQNGVRAEKLFF
d_gene: NA; j_gene: TRBJ2-7; abundance: NA; len: 16; v_gene: TRBV14; CDR3nt: TGTGCCAGCAGCCAGTCGACCTCAGGACGCCTGAACGAGCAGTACTTC; CDR3aa: CASSQSTSGRLNEQYF
d_gene: NA; j_gene: TRBJ2-5; abundance: NA; len: 13; v_gene: TRBV11-2; CDR3nt: TGTGCCAGCAGCTTAGTAGGAAGGGAGACCCAGTACTTC; CDR3aa: CASSLVGRETQYF
d_gene: TRBD1; j_gene: TRBJ2-1; abundance: NA; len: 16; v_gene: TRBV5-1; CDR3nt: TGCGCCAGCAGCCCTGACTGGACAGGGTACAACAATGAGCAGTTCTTC; CDR3aa: CASSPDWTGYNNEQFF
d_gene: TRBD1; j_gene: TRBJ1-1; abundance: NA; len: 14; v_gene: TRBV6-5; CDR3nt: TGTGCCAGCAGTTACTCGACAGGGGGCACTGAAGCTTTCTTT; CDR3aa: CASSYSTGGTEAFF
d_gene: NA; j_gene: TRBJ2-1; abundance: NA; len: 11; v_gene: TRBV20-1; CDR3nt: TGCAGTGCGCCTAAAGCCGACAAGGAGTTCTTC; CDR3aa: CSAPKADKEFF
d_gene: NA; j_gene: TRBJ2-7; abundance: NA; len: 14; v_gene: TRBV7-3; CDR3nt: TGTGCCAGCAGCTTCGGTCCCGGGACCTACGAGCAGTACTTC; CDR3aa: CASSFGPGTYEQYF
d_gene: TRBD1; j_gene: TRBJ2-3; abundance: NA; len: 20; v_gene: TRBV12-5; CDR3nt: TGTGCTAGTGGTTTGGTCATTCGGGGCGGGACAGGGGCCAGCACAGATACGCAGTATTTT; CDR3aa: CASGLVIRGGTGASTDTQYF
d_gene: NA; j_gene: TRBJ2-7; abundance: NA; len: 14; v_gene: TRBV11-2; CDR3nt: TGTGCCAGCAGCTTAGTGGAGACAAGCTACGAGCAGTACTTC; CDR3aa: CASSLVETSYEQYF
d_gene: TRBD1; j_gene: TRBJ1-1; abundance: once; len: 16; v_gene: TRBV5-1; CDR3nt: TGCGCCAGCAGCTTGGGTCTTGACAGGGGGAACACTGAAGCTTTCTTT; CDR3aa: CASSLGLDRGNTEAFF
d_gene: TRBD1; j_gene: TRBJ1-3; abundance: NA; len: 16; v_gene: TRBV4-3; CDR3nt: TGCGCCAGCAGCCAAGATTACAGGGGGCTTGGAAACACCATATATTTT; CDR3aa: CASSQDYRGLGNTIYF
d_gene: NA; j_gene: TRBJ1-5; abundance: NA; len: 14; v_gene: TRBV5-4; CDR3nt: TGTGCCAGCAGCTTTGGGGGGGAGGCCCAGCCCCAGCATTTT; CDR3aa: CASSFGGEAQPQHF
d_gene: NA; j_gene: TRBJ1-2; abundance: many; len: 14; v_gene: TRBV28; CDR3nt: TGTGCCAGCAGCCTAAAATTAGGGGACTATGGCTACACCTTC; CDR3aa: CASSLKLGDYGYTF
d_gene: NA; j_gene: TRBJ1-6; abundance: few; len: 15; v_gene: TRBV2; CDR3nt: TGTGCCAGCAGCACAGGGCCCGGGTATAATTCACCCCTCCACTTT; CDR3aa: CASSTGPGYNSPLHF
d_gene: NA; j_gene: TRBJ1-6; abundance: NA; len: 16; v_gene: TRBV4-3; CDR3nt: TGCGCCAGCAGCCAAGAACAGGACAGCTCTAGGTCACCCCTCCACTTT; CDR3aa: CASSQEQDSSRSPLHF
d_gene: NA; j_gene: TRBJ1-6; abundance: few; len: 16; v_gene: TRBV19; CDR3nt: TGTGCCAGTAGTATACCCGGGACGGATCTTAATTCACCCCTCCACTTT; CDR3aa: CASSIPGTDLNSPLHF
d_gene: TRBD2; j_gene: TRBJ2-1; abundance: NA; len: 15; v_gene: TRBV5-1; CDR3nt: TGCGCCAGCAGCTTGGAAGTAGCCGGGGGGTATGAGCAGTTCTTC; CDR3aa: CASSLEVAGGYEQFF
d_gene: TRBD1; j_gene: TRBJ1-1; abundance: NA; len: 14; v_gene: TRBV28; CDR3nt: TGTGCCAGCAGTTACCACAGGGGAAAGGGTGAAGCTTTCTTT; CDR3aa: CASSYHRGKGEAFF
d_gene: NA; j_gene: TRBJ1-2; abundance: NA; len: 15; v_gene: TRBV5-1; CDR3nt: TGCGCCAGCACGGAGGGCCCGGGGTCGGGCTATGGCTACACCTTC; CDR3aa: CASTEGPGSGYGYTF
d_gene: TRBD2; j_gene: TRBJ2-7; abundance: NA; len: 15; v_gene: TRBV6-1; CDR3nt: TGTGCCAGCAGTGAAGGGTGGACTAGCGGATACGAGCAGTACTTC; CDR3aa: CASSEGWTSGYEQYF
d_gene: NA; j_gene: TRBJ1-2; abundance: once; len: 12; v_gene: TRBV7-9; CDR3nt: TGTGCCAGCAGCAAAGACGGCTATGGCTACACCTTC; CDR3aa: CASSKDGYGYTF
d_gene: NA; j_gene: TRBJ1-3; abundance: NA; len: 15; v_gene: TRBV15; CDR3nt: TGTGCCACCAGCATAACTGCTAACTCTGGAAACACCATATATTTT; CDR3aa: CATSITANSGNTIYF
d_gene: NA; j_gene: TRBJ1-2; abundance: NA; len: 14; v_gene: TRBV30; CDR3nt: TGTGCCTGGAGTCCCGGGTCGGGGAGGTATGGCTACACCTTC; CDR3aa: CAWSPGSGRYGYTF
d_gene: NA; j_gene: TRBJ1-2; abundance: few; len: 16; v_gene: TRBV7-9; CDR3nt: TGTGCCAGCAGCTTAGTCTCGGACAGTACTAACTATGGCTACACCTTC; CDR3aa: CASSLVSDSTNYGYTF
d_gene: TRBD1; j_gene: TRBJ1-1; abundance: many; len: 14; v_gene: TRBV5-1; CDR3nt: TGCGCCAGCAGCTCTGGGACAGGGACCTCTGAAGCTTTCTTT; CDR3aa: CASSSGTGTSEAFF
d_gene: NA; j_gene: TRBJ1-1; abundance: few; len: 15; v_gene: TRBV7-9; CDR3nt: TGTGCCAGCAGCTTAGACCTGGGGATGGGCACTGAAGCTTTCTTT; CDR3aa: CASSLDLGMGTEAFF
d_gene: NA; j_gene: TRBJ1-3; abundance: NA; len: 13; v_gene: TRBV5-1; CDR3nt: TGCGCCAGCAGCTATGACGATGGAAACACCATATATTTT; CDR3aa: CASSYDDGNTIYF
d_gene: NA; j_gene: TRBJ2-1; abundance: NA; len: 14; v_gene: TRBV28; CDR3nt: TGTGCCAGCAGACAAGACAGAAACTACAATGAGCAGTTCTTC; CDR3aa: CASRQDRNYNEQFF
d_gene: NA; j_gene: TRBJ2-1; abundance: once; len: 15; v_gene: TRBV5-6; CDR3nt: TGTGCCAGCAGCTTAAGGGGGATCCTTTACAATGAGCAGTTCTTC; CDR3aa: CASSLRGILYNEQFF
d_gene: NA; j_gene: TRBJ2-5; abundance: NA; len: 11; v_gene: TRBV5-1; CDR3nt: TGCGCCAGCAGAGAGGAAGAGACCCAGTACTTC; CDR3aa: CASREEETQYF
d_gene: TRBD1; j_gene: TRBJ1-1; abundance: NA; len: 15; v_gene: TRBV28; CDR3nt: TGTGCCAGCAGTGCAAACAGGGGGCGGAACACTGAAGCTTTCTTT; CDR3aa: CASSANRGRNTEAFF